A selection of T cell receptor beta chains follows, all from one sample in a study of CD8 T cells in ankylosing spondylitis. From the 5' RACE reads, TCRdb called clonotypes with MiXCR, one entry per CDR3 protein. Among approximately 250,000 distinct CDR3 sequences, roughly 10% were seen once, and the ten largest hold 2.6%. Sample: blood, either unsorted or a sorted T cell fraction (not recorded which). The receptors were sampled from a male donor with ankylosing spondylitis or in good health (not recorded which). Each CDR3 is given with its conserved first and last residue. D genes are given only for firm matches.

d_call	v_call	j_call	cdr3_aa
TRBD1	TRBV10-3	TRBJ1-2	CAISPTGGHGYTF
TRBD1	TRBV20-1	TRBJ2-2	CSALGQGEGTGELFF
NA	TRBV20-1	TRBJ1-2	CSAAEGDYGYTF
NA	TRBV30	TRBJ2-2	CAWSRQPGELFF
NA	TRBV20-1	TRBJ2-1	CSARDPNNEQFF
NA	TRBV10-1	TRBJ2-7	CASSRDISYEQYF
NA	TRBV20-1	TRBJ2-1	CSARGLSDNEQFF
NA	TRBV12-3/TRBV12-4	TRBJ2-7	CASSLSEYEQYF
NA	TRBV6-1	TRBJ2-7	CASRRDGYYEQYF
NA	TRBV5-1	TRBJ2-7	CASSRDSYEQYF
TRBD2	TRBV30	TRBJ2-7	CAWSPGLAEGREQYF
NA	TRBV30	TRBJ2-2	CAWRANTGELFF
TRBD2	TRBV7-8	TRBJ2-1	CASSLVREGQREQFF
NA	TRBV20-1	TRBJ2-3	CCVWGQGIAGSDTQYF
NA	TRBV12-3/TRBV12-4	TRBJ1-5	CASSLAENNQPQHF
NA	TRBV7-9	TRBJ1-6	CASTSQQDVGSPLHF
TRBD1	TRBV11-2	TRBJ1-2	CASRPLRDRGNYGYTF
TRBD1	TRBV9	TRBJ2-2	CASSPGQGSTGELFF
TRBD1	TRBV29-1	TRBJ2-7	CSVPDRAVVYYEQYF
NA	TRBV7-9	TRBJ1-1	CASSLVPPANTEAFF
TRBD2	TRBV4-1	TRBJ2-1	CASSRSAGGAYEQFF
NA	TRBV30	TRBJ1-1	CAWSGEEGSEAFF
NA	TRBV12-3/TRBV12-4	TRBJ2-2	CASSLKQAGELFF
NA	TRBV21-1	TRBJ1-1	CASSKPVPPNTEAFF
NA	TRBV2	TRBJ1-4	CASSEQWGPKYF
NA	TRBV3-1	TRBJ2-5	CASSQDLIGSVETQYF
NA	TRBV7-2	TRBJ2-5	CASSLARYPEETQYF
NA	TRBV30	TRBJ1-1	CAWSNKVAGDNTEAFF
NA	TRBV4-1	TRBJ1-5	CAHSEGGGNQPQHF
NA	TRBV6-5	TRBJ2-3	CAASAADTQYF